The rows below give T cell receptor beta chains drawn from one sample of a study of beta chain features in type 1 diabetes. TCRdb's copy holds only in-frame clones and misses some; the assay was immunoSEQ multiplex PCR. Of about 250,000 clones in the sample, around 9.9% are singletons; the top ten hold more than 0.015%. Sequencing was performed on naive CD4+ T cells from blood. The source of these receptors is a young man with type 1 diabetes. The CDR3 runs from the conserved cysteine through the conserved F or W. D genes are given only for firm matches. Size is omitted from some rows. Given values are once, few, many or a class for expanded clones.

V: TRBV29-1
size: .
D: TRBD1
J: TRBJ2-7
CDR3: CSVAGQYVDEQYF
DNA: TGCAGCGTTGCGGGACAGTATGTCGACGAGCAGTACTTC

V: TRBV7-9
size: .
D: .
J: TRBJ1-2
CDR3: CASSSLGRSGAYGYTF
DNA: TGTGCCAGCAGCTCCCTGGGGAGGTCTGGAGCGTATGGCTACACCTTC

V: TRBV6-6
size: .
D: .
J: TRBJ2-2
CDR3: CASSYPSGSGELFF
DNA: TGTGCCAGCAGTTACCCCAGCGGCAGCGGGGAGCTGTTTTTT

V: TRBV30
size: few
D: TRBD2
J: TRBJ2-1
CDR3: CAWSGAGVPNEQFF
DNA: TGTGCCTGGAGTGGGGCGGGGGTTCCCAATGAGCAGTTCTTC

V: TRBV5-6
size: .
D: .
J: TRBJ1-1
CDR3: CASTLGAMNTEAFF
DNA: TGTGCCAGCACCTTGGGGGCAATGAACACTGAAGCTTTCTTT

V: TRBV7-3
size: .
D: .
J: TRBJ2-1
CDR3: CASSLTGWTHNEQFF
DNA: TGTGCCAGCAGCCTTACAGGGTGGACTCACAATGAGCAGTTCTTC

V: TRBV2
size: few
D: TRBD1
J: TRBJ1-5
CDR3: CASRRAGGPRHF
DNA: TGTGCCAGCAGGCGAGCAGGGGGTCCCCGGCATTTT

V: TRBV7-9
size: .
D: TRBD2
J: TRBJ2-3
CDR3: CASSSPQRGGTDTQYF
DNA: TGTGCCAGCAGCTCCCCTCAGCGGGGGGGCACAGATACGCAGTATTTT

V: TRBV7-2
size: few
D: TRBD2
J: TRBJ2-5
CDR3: CASSEQTSGGTLRETQYF
DNA: TGTGCCAGCAGCGAACAGACTAGCGGGGGGACCCTGCGAGAGACCCAGTACTTC

V: TRBV18
size: .
D: TRBD1
J: TRBJ2-7
CDR3: CASSPPGQGTYEQYF
DNA: TGTGCCAGCTCACCACCGGGACAGGGAACCTACGAGCAGTACTTC

V: TRBV6-6
size: few
D: TRBD2
J: TRBJ2-5
CDR3: CASSPGGRETQYF
DNA: TGTGCCAGCAGTCCGGGGGGAAGGGAGACCCAGTACTTC

V: TRBV15
size: few
D: .
J: TRBJ1-3
CDR3: CATSRDPATSGNTIYF
DNA: TGTGCCACCAGCAGAGATCCCGCGACATCTGGAAACACCATATATTTT

V: TRBV15
size: .
D: .
J: TRBJ1-5
CDR3: CATSREYSNQPQHF
DNA: TGTGCCACCAGCAGGGAGTACAGCAATCAGCCCCAGCATTTT

V: TRBV29-1
size: .
D: TRBD1
J: TRBJ2-3
CDR3: CSVEGQGGSTDTQYF
DNA: TGCAGCGTAGAGGGACAGGGTGGGAGCACAGATACGCAGTATTTT

V: TRBV6-5
size: .
D: .
J: TRBJ2-7
CDR3: CASSYSSGVYEQYF
DNA: TGTGCCAGCAGTTACTCCTCCGGAGTCTACGAGCAGTACTTC

V: TRBV29-1
size: .
D: .
J: TRBJ2-5
CDR3: CSVAVTQETQYF
DNA: TGCAGCGTTGCTGTGACTCAAGAGACCCAGTACTTC

V: TRBV4-2
size: few
D: TRBD1
J: TRBJ1-2
CDR3: CASSQAGQDYGYTF
DNA: TGTGCCAGCAGCCAAGCGGGACAGGACTATGGCTACACCTTC

V: TRBV29-1
size: few
D: .
J: TRBJ2-2
CDR3: CSVDMTGTGELFF
DNA: TGCAGCGTCGATATGACAGGCACCGGGGAGCTGTTTTTT

V: TRBV28
size: few
D: .
J: TRBJ1-1
CDR3: CASSTPNTEAFF
DNA: TGTGCCAGCAGTACTCCGAACACTGAAGCTTTCTTT

V: TRBV27
size: few
D: TRBD1
J: TRBJ1-2
CDR3: CASSLGTGFGYTF
DNA: TGTGCCAGCAGTCTCGGGACAGGCTTTGGCTACACCTTC

V: TRBV11-2
size: .
D: .
J: TRBJ1-5
CDR3: CASSLESGQQPQHF
DNA: TGTGCCAGCAGCTTAGAGTCGGGACAACAGCCCCAGCATTTT

V: TRBV9
size: few
D: TRBD1
J: TRBJ2-7
CDR3: CASSSRTGPTYEQYF
DNA: TGTGCCAGCAGCTCGCGGACAGGGCCAACCTACGAGCAGTACTTC

V: TRBV7-8
size: few
D: .
J: TRBJ1-6
CDR3: CASSFGGLNSPLHF
DNA: TGTGCCAGCAGCTTTGGAGGGCTTAATTCACCCCTCCACTTT

V: TRBV6-6
size: few
D: .
J: TRBJ1-1
CDR3: CASKIRQANTEAFF
DNA: TGTGCCAGCAAAATACGACAGGCGAACACTGAAGCTTTCTTT

V: TRBV29-1
size: .
D: .
J: TRBJ1-1
CDR3: CSVARGWTEAFF
DNA: TGCAGCGTTGCCAGGGGTTGGACTGAAGCTTTCTTT

V: TRBV29-1
size: few
D: .
J: TRBJ1-2
CDR3: CSVEEGTGGTNGYTF
DNA: TGCAGCGTTGAGGAGGGAACAGGCGGAACCAATGGCTACACCTTC

V: TRBV6-5
size: .
D: .
J: TRBJ2-7
CDR3: CASSYGPRGAYEQYF
DNA: TGTGCCAGCAGTTACGGCCCCAGGGGCGCCTACGAGCAGTACTTC

V: TRBV2
size: .
D: TRBD1
J: TRBJ2-5
CDR3: CASSSGQGDVAQYF
DNA: TGTGCCAGCAGCTCGGGACAGGGGGACGTGGCCCAGTACTTC

V: TRBV7-2
size: .
D: .
J: TRBJ1-5
CDR3: CASSLAITSYSNQPQHF
DNA: TGTGCCAGCAGCTTAGCGATCACTTCCTATAGCAATCAGCCCCAGCATTTT

V: TRBV5-1
size: .
D: .
J: TRBJ2-6
CDR3: CASSSSSHGANVLTF
DNA: TGCGCCAGCAGCTCCTCTAGCCACGGGGCCAACGTCCTGACTTTC

V: TRBV14
size: few
D: .
J: TRBJ2-2
CDR3: CASSPTWRGELFF
DNA: TGTGCCAGCAGCCCGACGTGGAGGGGGGAGCTGTTTTTT

V: TRBV30
size: .
D: TRBD1
J: TRBJ2-7
CDR3: CAWARDRGGEQYF
DNA: TGTGCCTGGGCCAGGGACAGGGGCGGCGAGCAGTACTTC

V: TRBV9
size: .
D: .
J: TRBJ1-4
CDR3: CASSVGQATWEKLFF
DNA: TGTGCCAGCAGCGTAGGGCAGGCAACCTGGGAAAAACTGTTTTTT

V: TRBV7-3
size: .
D: TRBD1
J: TRBJ1-2
CDR3: CASSPEGQGRNGYTF
DNA: TGTGCCAGCAGCCCAGAGGGACAGGGGCGGAATGGCTACACCTTC

V: TRBV27
size: .
D: .
J: TRBJ2-1
CDR3: CASSPAVNNEQFF
DNA: TGTGCCAGCAGTCCCGCGGTGAACAATGAGCAGTTCTTC

V: TRBV2
size: .
D: .
J: TRBJ1-2
CDR3: CASITRENYGYTF
DNA: TGTGCCAGCATCACTAGGGAGAACTATGGCTACACCTTC

V: TRBV14
size: .
D: .
J: TRBJ2-4
CDR3: CASSQAEEDIQYF
DNA: TGTGCCAGCAGCCAAGCAGAAGAAGACATTCAGTACTTC

V: TRBV25-1
size: .
D: .
J: TRBJ2-2
CDR3: CASSELSTGGTGELFF
DNA: TGTGCCAGCAGTGAATTAAGCACCGGCGGGACCGGGGAGCTGTTTTTT